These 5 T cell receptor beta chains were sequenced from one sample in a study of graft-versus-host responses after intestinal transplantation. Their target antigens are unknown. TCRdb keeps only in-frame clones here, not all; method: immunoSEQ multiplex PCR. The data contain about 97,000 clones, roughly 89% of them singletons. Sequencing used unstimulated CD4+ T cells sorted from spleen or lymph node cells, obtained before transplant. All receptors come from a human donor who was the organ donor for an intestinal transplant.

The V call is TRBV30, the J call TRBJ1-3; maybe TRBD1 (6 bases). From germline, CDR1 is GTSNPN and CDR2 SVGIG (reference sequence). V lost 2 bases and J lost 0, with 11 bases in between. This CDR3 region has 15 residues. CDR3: CAWSLDSISGNTIYF. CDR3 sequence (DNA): TGTGCCTGGAGTTTGGACAGCATCTCTGGAAACACCATATATTTT.

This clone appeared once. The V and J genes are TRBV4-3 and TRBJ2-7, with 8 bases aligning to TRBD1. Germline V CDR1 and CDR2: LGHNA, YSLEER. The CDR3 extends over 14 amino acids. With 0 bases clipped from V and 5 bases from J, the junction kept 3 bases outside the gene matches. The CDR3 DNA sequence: TGCGCCAGCAGCCAAGAAGGCAGGGGGCACGAGCAGTACTTC. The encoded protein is CASSQEGRGHEQYF.

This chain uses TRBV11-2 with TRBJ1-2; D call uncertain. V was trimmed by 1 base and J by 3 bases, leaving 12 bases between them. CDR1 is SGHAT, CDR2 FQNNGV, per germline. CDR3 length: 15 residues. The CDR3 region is CASSLGAGRYYGYTF. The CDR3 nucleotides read TGTGCCAGCAGCTTAGGCGCGGGAAGGTACTATGGCTACACCTTC. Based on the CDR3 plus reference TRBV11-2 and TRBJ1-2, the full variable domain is EAGVAQSPRYKIIEKRQSVAFWCNPISGHATLYWYQQILGQGPKLLIQFQNNGVVDDSQLPKDRFSAERLKGVDSTLKIQPAKLEDSAVYLCASSLGAGRYYGYTFGSGTRLTVV.

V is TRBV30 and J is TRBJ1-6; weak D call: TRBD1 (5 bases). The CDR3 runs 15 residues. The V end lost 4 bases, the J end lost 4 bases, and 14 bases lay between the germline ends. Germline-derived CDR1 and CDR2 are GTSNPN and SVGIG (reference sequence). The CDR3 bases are TGTGCCTGGACGGCAGGGCAATCATATAATTCACCCCTCCACTTT. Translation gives CAWTAGQSYNSPLHF.

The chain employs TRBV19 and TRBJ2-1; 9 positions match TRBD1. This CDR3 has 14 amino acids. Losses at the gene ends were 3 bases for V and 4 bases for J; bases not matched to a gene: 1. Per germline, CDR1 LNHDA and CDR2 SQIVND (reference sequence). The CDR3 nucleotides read TGTGCCAGTAGTATTGGACAGGGGTACAATGAGCAGTTCTTC. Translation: CASSIGQGYNEQFF.